Given below is one T cell receptor (beta chain) in context. The PCR employed 60 Vbeta primers together with 13 Jbeta primers. The method was immunoSEQ multiplex PCR; TCRdb's version includes in-frame clones alone and lacks a portion of them. The sample lists roughly 110,000 clones; roughly 82% were seen once. This sample is drawn from a study of cytomegalovirus exposure and HLA in healthy donors. The sample comprised PBMCs. The origin of this receptor is a woman aged 45-60 years in good health and CMV-seropositive.

CDR3 in amino acids: CAISAPGPGGRRETQYF. CDR3 DNA: TGTGCCATCAGCGCGCCCGGGCCGGGGGGGCGGCGGGAGACCCAGTACTTC. The V call is TRBV10-3, the J call TRBJ2-5, with TRBD2 matching 8 bases. Trimming at V came to 6 bases and at J to 5 bases, leaving 17 bases not matched to a gene. This CDR3 has 17 amino acids. The germline V gene has CDR1 ENHRY and CDR2 SYGVKD.